This T cell receptor beta chain was profiled in a study of human T cells and chemical hapten exposure. There are many counts of this clonotype. The V end lost 7 bases, the J end lost 5 bases, and 17 bases lay between the germline ends. CDR3 length: 13 residues. From germline, CDR1 is DFQATT and CDR2 SNEGSKA (reference sequence). Time point described: pre-sensitization, week 0. Treatment of the sample: therapeutic diphenylcyclopropenone sensitization with weekly scalp DPC. TCRdb independently ran MiXCR on the RACE reads; one entry per CDR3 protein. The repertoire consists of 60,000 to 75,000 distinct CDR3 sequences, with about 6.7% occurring once and the leading ten covering about 1.5%.

The material sequenced was whole blood, taken in connection with sensitization to the hapten diphenylcyclopropenone (DPC). This sequence originates from a young woman with alopecia areata. Some clones in this sample may be carry-over from other donors' samples. The rearrangement links TRBV20-1 to TRBJ1-2; TRBD1 might be the D (6 bases). CDR3 in amino acids: CSVGGGVVYGYTF. CDR3 coding DNA: TGCAGTGTGGGGGGGGGCGTTGTGTATGGCTACACCTTC.